This TCR beta chain was captured by sequencing in a study of blood T cell repertoires in COVID-19. Study at large: The United States, Italy and Spain provided the acute and convalescent COVID-19 samples.

In the authors' methods: Reference gene primer amplification gave nucleated cell count estimates. Repertoires were generated with immunoSEQ multiplex PCR, while TCRdb's copy carries only in-frame clones and drops some. The V and J calls and the clone size are those of that table, but D and trimming were determined from the DNA. The repertoire has roughly 63,000 clones, roughly nine tenths of them found once; the top ten carry about 8.9%. This CDR3 contains 12 residues. The sequenced sample consisted of peripheral blood. The clonotype was recovered from a man aged 45-65 years with active COVID-19. This chain joins TRBV21-1 and TRBJ1-2; the table assigns TRBD1, which was not confirmed against the DNA. TRBV21-1 is designated a pseudogene. CDR3 region: CAIGPGGYGYTF. As DNA, the CDR3 is TGTGCCATCGGACCAGGGGGCTATGGCTACACCTTC.